A single sample is the source of the 20 T cell receptor beta chains below, sequenced in a study of molecular identifiers for immune sequencing clone quantification. MiXCR, run by TCRdb on the PCR reads, gives a single entry per CDR3 protein. The sample lists approximately 500,000 distinct CDR3 sequences, around 21% occurring once. Source material: naive CD8+ T cells from blood, with Jurkat cell RNA spiked in. Specified subset: FACS-sorted CD8+CD4-CCR7+CD45RA+ naive T cells. The receptors were gathered from a human donor in good health. Some libraries in this study had Jurkat cell RNA spiked in.

This clonotype was recorded many times. The chain joins TRBV7-9 to TRBJ1-1; unclear D gene. V lost 7 bases and J 8 bases, leaving 14 bases between the germline ends. Germline CDR1 is SEHNR and CDR2 is FQNEAQ (reference sequence). This CDR3 has 12 residues. Here the CDR3 DNA reads TGTGCCAGCACCGGAAGCGGGAGCGAAGCTTTCTTT. Its protein product is CASTGSGSEAFF.

The chain is built from TRBV3-1 and TRBJ2-1; D remains ambiguous. The V gene's germline CDR1 is LGHDT and CDR2 YNNKEL (reference sequence). CDR3 size: 13 residues. V shed 0 bases and J shed 9 bases, with 9 bases lying between them. The CDR3 DNA follows: TGTGCCAGCAGCCAAGATGAGTCGGTTGAGCAGTTCTTC. Translating gives CASSQDESVEQFF.

This clonotype was seen repeatedly, ten times or more. The rearrangement joins TRBV6-2 or TRBV6-3 to TRBJ1-1; no definite D call. The CDR3 length is 13 residues. Germline CDR1 is MNHEY and CDR2 is SVGEGT. V was pared by 0 bases and J by 6 bases, with 8 bases between. CDR3 sequence reads: CASSYSGIAEAFF. CDR3 sequence (DNA): TGTGCCAGCAGTTACTCAGGGATCGCTGAAGCTTTCTTT.

This clonotype has more than one count but fewer than ten. The rearrangement joins TRBV14 to TRBJ2-7; TRBD1 matches 10 bases. Germline V gene lookup returns CDR1 SGHDN and CDR2 FVKESK. The CDR3 has 16 residues. The trim removed 4 bases at V and 2 bases at J, leaving 8 bases unmatched. CDR3 in DNA: TGTGCCAGCAGCCCGGGGACAGGGGAATTAACCTACGAGCAGTACTTC. This translates into CASSPGTGELTYEQYF.

This clonotype was found a few times. V usage is TRBV20-1 and J usage is TRBJ1-2; D is uncertain. Germline V CDR1 and CDR2: DFQATT, SNEGSKA (reference sequence). V was clipped by 4 bases and J by 4 bases, with 16 bases between them. The CDR3 is 14 residues long. The CDR3 loop reads CSAKLTGLSYGYTF. CDR3 coding DNA: TGCAGTGCTAAACTGACCGGCCTTAGCTATGGCTACACCTTC.

V and J are TRBV4-2 and TRBJ2-1; D is unresolved. V was shortened by 3 bases and J by 0 bases, with 12 bases between the two germline ends. CDR3 length: 16 amino acids. Germline values: CDR1 LGHNA, CDR2 YNFKEQ. CDR3 sequence reads: CASSQTPGPSYNEQFF. CDR3 nucleotides: TGTGCCAGCAGCCAGACACCGGGTCCCTCCTACAATGAGCAGTTCTTC.

This clonotype was observed at least ten times. The rearrangement joins TRBV20-1 to TRBJ1-1, with 9 positions matching TRBD1. Losses at the gene ends were 2 bases for V and 8 bases for J; bases not matched to a gene: 9. This CDR3 has 14 residues. The V gene's germline CDR1 is DFQATT and CDR2 SNEGSKA (reference sequence). DNA of the CDR3: TGCAGTGCTAGACAGGGGACAGGGTGGGGGGAAGCTTTCTTT. Encoded protein: CSARQGTGWGEAFF.

The chain uses TRBV14 and TRBJ2-7; D not resolved. Germline V gene sequence: CDR1 SGHDN, CDR2 FVKESK. The CDR3 length is 14 residues. The V end was cut by 1 base, the J end by 1 base, with 8 bases between. The CDR3 DNA sequence: TGTGCCAGCAGCCAAGTGGTCGGGTCCTACGAGCAGTACTTC. Protein product: CASSQVVGSYEQYF.

This clonotype came up many times. The chain joins TRBV7-2 to TRBJ1-1; 8 bases map to TRBD1. CDR1 is SGHTA and CDR2 is FQGNSA in the germline V gene. There are 14 residues in the CDR3. J gave up 2 bases and V 6 bases, and 5 bases lay outside the gene matches. This CDR3 reads CASSSGTGNTEAFF. CDR3 sequence (DNA): TGTGCCAGCAGTTCCGGGACAGGCAACACTGAAGCTTTCTTT.

This clonotype was counted at least ten times. This chain uses TRBV28 with TRBJ1-5; D unclear. Trimming removed 3 bases from V and 2 bases from J, with 11 bases in between. The germline gives CDR1 MDHEN, CDR2 SYDVKM. There are 15 residues in the CDR3. The CDR3 here is CASSFRGQGNQPQHF. CDR3 in DNA: TGTGCCAGCAGTTTTCGTGGGCAAGGCAATCAGCCCCAGCATTTT.

This clonotype came up a few times. The chain couples TRBV7-9 to TRBJ2-3; 7 bases fit TRBD2. This CDR3 region has 15 residues. Trimming cost V 5 bases and J 6 bases; bases outside gene matches: 11. CDR1 is SEHNR, CDR2 FQNEAQ, per germline (reference sequence). CDR3 region: CASSETAGWADTQYF. CDR3 sequence (DNA): TGTGCCAGCAGCGAAACAGCGGGATGGGCGGATACGCAGTATTTT.

There are many counts of this clonotype. CDR3 amino acids: CATRGGGGKLFF. CDR3 sequence (DNA): TGTGCCACACGGGGCGGAGGCGGAAAACTGTTTTTT. This chain connects TRBV6-5 to TRBJ1-4, with a tentative D call TRBD1 (5 bases). The CDR3 totals 12 residues. Germline CDR1 MNHEY, CDR2 SVGAGI. Trimming removed 10 bases at V and 10 bases at J, with 16 bases between.

The chain carries TRBV9 and TRBJ2-4, with D possibly matching TRBD2 (5 bases). Trimming took off 0 bases at V and 5 bases at J, with 18 bases between the two ends. CDR1 SGDLS and CDR2 YYNGEE come from the germline V gene. This CDR3 is 17 amino acids long. In DNA, the CDR3 is TGTGCCAGCAGCGTAGCTGGCGTAAAAGGAGCGGAAAACATTCAGTACTTC. Translating it yields CASSVAGVKGAENIQYF.

This clonotype was seen ten or more times. The V call is TRBV7-6, the J call TRBJ2-7; D remains ambiguous. CDR3 length: 14 amino acids. Trimming shortened V by 5 bases and J by 3 bases, and 14 bases separated the two germline ends. Looked up from germline, CDR1 is SGHVS and CDR2 is FNYEAQ. The CDR3 is CASSLGTENYEQYF. CDR3 DNA: TGTGCCAGCAGCCTTGGCACAGAGAACTACGAGCAGTACTTC.

Comment on this clonotype: The junction departs from germline at one end; a sequencing error may be responsible. The chain joins TRBV4-3 to TRBJ2-7; the D call may be TRBD1 or TRBD2 (5 bases each). Germline-derived CDR1 and CDR2 are LGHNA and YSLEER. The CDR3 contains 16 residues. The CDR3 is CASSQDSGPASYERYF. DNA for the CDR3: TGCGCCAGCAGCCAAGATTCGGGACCAGCCTCCTACGAGCGGTACTTC.

This clonotype has ten or more counts. J is TRBJ2-3 and V is TRBV5-1, with D perhaps TRBD1 or TRBD2 (5 bases each). The CDR3 sequence is 14 residues long. In germline, CDR1 is SGHRS, CDR2 YFSETQ. Trimming cost V 4 bases and J 2 bases, with 11 bases left between them. CDR3 region: CASSGDGFTDTQYF. DNA of the CDR3: TGCGCCAGCAGCGGGGACGGATTCACAGATACGCAGTATTTT.

This chain joins TRBV7-9 and TRBJ2-5; D is unclear. The V and J ends lost 2 bases and 5 bases respectively, with 9 bases between them. This CDR3 is built from 13 residues. Germline CDR1 and CDR2: SEHNR and FQNEAQ (reference sequence). The CDR3: CASSLPTGETQYF. The CDR3 DNA is TGTGCCAGCAGCTTACCTACCGGGGAGACCCAGTACTTC.

Points on this clonotype: This may come from a read error, since a much larger clone is one base off. The chain employs TRBV20-1 and TRBJ1-5; D gene unclear. CDR1 and CDR2 from the germline V gene are DFQATT and SNEGSKA (reference sequence). The CDR3 contains 13 residues. The CDR3 nucleotides read TGCAGTGCTCCCTCGAGGGCGAATCGGCCCCAGCATTTT. This translates into CSAPSRANRPQHF.

The rearrangement links TRBV6-5 to TRBJ2-1; TRBD2 might be the D (5 bases). The CDR3 runs to 15 residues. Per the germline V gene, CDR1 is MNHEY and CDR2 is SVGAGI. V was shortened by 8 bases and J by 3 bases, with 17 bases between the two germline ends. CDR3 region: CASSLGLASYNEQFF. CDR3 bases: TGTGCCAGCTCCCTTGGGCTAGCAAGCTACAATGAGCAGTTCTTC.

This clonotype was seen many times. V usage is TRBV9 and J usage is TRBJ2-1; D is unclear. With 4 bases removed from V and 5 bases from J, the gap between germline ends came to 19 bases. Germline-derived CDR1 and CDR2 are SGDLS and YYNGEE. The CDR3 spans 16 residues. The CDR3 spells CASSPGPLFADNEQFF. The DNA for the CDR3 is TGTGCCAGCAGCCCTGGCCCCCTCTTTGCGGACAATGAGCAGTTCTTC.